What follows are 8 T cell receptor beta chains derived from one specimen sequenced in a study of T cell responses to AZD1222 COVID-19 vaccine. Some clones are missing from TCRdb's copy, which holds only in-frame ones; the method was immunoSEQ multiplex PCR. The sample contains some 150,000 clones, around 90% of which appear only once. This material consisted of peripheral blood, taken on day 0 of AZD1222 vaccination. These receptors were collected from an adult in good health.

The chain is built from TRBV18 and TRBJ1-1; D is ambiguous. Per germline, CDR1 KGHSH and CDR2 LQKENI. V was pared by 3 bases and J by 3 bases, with 11 bases between. The CDR3 extends over 14 amino acids. CDR3 DNA sequence: TGTGCCAGCTCACCTTCGGGTGTTTACACTGAAGCTTTCTTT. Encoded protein: CASSPSGVYTEAFF.

The DNA of the CDR3 is TGTGCCAGCAGTGAAGGGGGGAGGGGTTCGTCACCCCTCCACTTT. As protein: CASSEGGRGSSPLHF. The V call is TRBV6-1, the J call TRBJ1-6; D is possibly TRBD1 (5 bases). Germline values: CDR1 MNHNS, CDR2 SASEGT. Trimming cost V 1 base and J 10 bases, with 14 bases left between them. The CDR3 is 15 residues long.

This sequence joins TRBV19 and TRBJ1-2; D is possibly TRBD1 (5 bases). The V gene lost 5 bases and the J gene lost 2 bases, with 6 bases spanning the gap. The CDR3 sequence is 12 residues long. Germline V gene lookup returns CDR1 LNHDA and CDR2 SQIVND (reference sequence). The CDR3 nucleotides are TGTGCCAGTAGTTGGGGCAACTATGGCTACACCTTC. This translates into CASSWGNYGYTF.

The genes are TRBV28 and TRBJ2-7; 8 nucleotides align to TRBD1. The CDR3 spans 18 residues. V dropped 6 bases and J dropped 2; count of bases not matched to a gene: 18. Germline CDR1 reads MDHEN; CDR2 reads SYDVKM. CDR3 nucleotides: TGTGCCAGCAGCCCAAACCTAAGGCCCGGGACAGGCACCTACGAGCAGTACTTC. Translating it yields CASSPNLRPGTGTYEQYF.

The count of this clone is one. The chain is built from TRBV28 and TRBJ1-6; the match to TRBD1 covers 12 bases. Germline V CDR1 and CDR2: MDHEN, SYDVKM. Unmatched junction bases numbered 3, after V lost 3 bases and J lost 6 bases. CDR3 length: 16 residues. The CDR3, as DNA: TGTGCCAGCAGTTTGGGACAGGGGGCGGGTAATTCACCCCTCCACTTT. Translated: CASSLGQGAGNSPLHF.

The chain recombines TRBV12-5 with TRBJ2-5; the D gene is possibly TRBD2 (6 bases). The germline V gene encodes CDR1 LGHNT and CDR2 FRNRAP. Trimming pared 11 bases from V and 4 bases from J, leaving 17 bases between. The CDR3 is 13 amino acids. The CDR3 loop reads CACLSARGETQYF. Here the CDR3 DNA reads TGTGCTTGCTTGTCGGCGCGGGGAGAGACCCAGTACTTC.

The rearrangement uses TRBV27 and TRBJ1-6; 7 nucleotides agree with TRBD1. Germline V lookup: CDR1 MNHEY, CDR2 SMNVEV (reference sequence). The CDR3 is made up of 15 amino acids. Trimming took 5 bases from V and 7 from J; bases not matched to a gene: 8. Here the CDR3 DNA reads TGTGCCAGCAGTGACGGGGACAGCCGAAATTCACCCCTCCACTTT. Residues: CASSDGDSRNSPLHF.

The gene calls are TRBV6-6 and TRBJ2-7; D unclear. This CDR3 has 14 amino acids. V was cut by 0 bases and J by 5 bases, with 11 bases left in between. Germline CDR1 reads MNHNY; CDR2 reads SVGAGI (reference sequence). CDR3 residues: CASSYSGSPHEQYF. In DNA, the CDR3 is TGTGCCAGCAGTTACTCTGGAAGCCCCCACGAGCAGTACTTC.